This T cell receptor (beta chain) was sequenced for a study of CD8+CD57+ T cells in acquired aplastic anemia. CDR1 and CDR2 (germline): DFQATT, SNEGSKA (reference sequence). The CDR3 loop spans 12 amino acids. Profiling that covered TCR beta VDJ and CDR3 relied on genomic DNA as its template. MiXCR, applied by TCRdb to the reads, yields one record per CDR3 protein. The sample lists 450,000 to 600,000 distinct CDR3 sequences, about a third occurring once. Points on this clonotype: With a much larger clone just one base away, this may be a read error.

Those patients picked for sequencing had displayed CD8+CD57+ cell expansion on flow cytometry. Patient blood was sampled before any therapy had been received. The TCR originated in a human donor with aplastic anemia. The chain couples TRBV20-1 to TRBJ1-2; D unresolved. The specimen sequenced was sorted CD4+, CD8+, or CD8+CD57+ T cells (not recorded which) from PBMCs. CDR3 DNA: TGCAGTGCTAGCGGCAGAAACTATGGCTACGCCTTC. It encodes CSASGRNYGYAF.